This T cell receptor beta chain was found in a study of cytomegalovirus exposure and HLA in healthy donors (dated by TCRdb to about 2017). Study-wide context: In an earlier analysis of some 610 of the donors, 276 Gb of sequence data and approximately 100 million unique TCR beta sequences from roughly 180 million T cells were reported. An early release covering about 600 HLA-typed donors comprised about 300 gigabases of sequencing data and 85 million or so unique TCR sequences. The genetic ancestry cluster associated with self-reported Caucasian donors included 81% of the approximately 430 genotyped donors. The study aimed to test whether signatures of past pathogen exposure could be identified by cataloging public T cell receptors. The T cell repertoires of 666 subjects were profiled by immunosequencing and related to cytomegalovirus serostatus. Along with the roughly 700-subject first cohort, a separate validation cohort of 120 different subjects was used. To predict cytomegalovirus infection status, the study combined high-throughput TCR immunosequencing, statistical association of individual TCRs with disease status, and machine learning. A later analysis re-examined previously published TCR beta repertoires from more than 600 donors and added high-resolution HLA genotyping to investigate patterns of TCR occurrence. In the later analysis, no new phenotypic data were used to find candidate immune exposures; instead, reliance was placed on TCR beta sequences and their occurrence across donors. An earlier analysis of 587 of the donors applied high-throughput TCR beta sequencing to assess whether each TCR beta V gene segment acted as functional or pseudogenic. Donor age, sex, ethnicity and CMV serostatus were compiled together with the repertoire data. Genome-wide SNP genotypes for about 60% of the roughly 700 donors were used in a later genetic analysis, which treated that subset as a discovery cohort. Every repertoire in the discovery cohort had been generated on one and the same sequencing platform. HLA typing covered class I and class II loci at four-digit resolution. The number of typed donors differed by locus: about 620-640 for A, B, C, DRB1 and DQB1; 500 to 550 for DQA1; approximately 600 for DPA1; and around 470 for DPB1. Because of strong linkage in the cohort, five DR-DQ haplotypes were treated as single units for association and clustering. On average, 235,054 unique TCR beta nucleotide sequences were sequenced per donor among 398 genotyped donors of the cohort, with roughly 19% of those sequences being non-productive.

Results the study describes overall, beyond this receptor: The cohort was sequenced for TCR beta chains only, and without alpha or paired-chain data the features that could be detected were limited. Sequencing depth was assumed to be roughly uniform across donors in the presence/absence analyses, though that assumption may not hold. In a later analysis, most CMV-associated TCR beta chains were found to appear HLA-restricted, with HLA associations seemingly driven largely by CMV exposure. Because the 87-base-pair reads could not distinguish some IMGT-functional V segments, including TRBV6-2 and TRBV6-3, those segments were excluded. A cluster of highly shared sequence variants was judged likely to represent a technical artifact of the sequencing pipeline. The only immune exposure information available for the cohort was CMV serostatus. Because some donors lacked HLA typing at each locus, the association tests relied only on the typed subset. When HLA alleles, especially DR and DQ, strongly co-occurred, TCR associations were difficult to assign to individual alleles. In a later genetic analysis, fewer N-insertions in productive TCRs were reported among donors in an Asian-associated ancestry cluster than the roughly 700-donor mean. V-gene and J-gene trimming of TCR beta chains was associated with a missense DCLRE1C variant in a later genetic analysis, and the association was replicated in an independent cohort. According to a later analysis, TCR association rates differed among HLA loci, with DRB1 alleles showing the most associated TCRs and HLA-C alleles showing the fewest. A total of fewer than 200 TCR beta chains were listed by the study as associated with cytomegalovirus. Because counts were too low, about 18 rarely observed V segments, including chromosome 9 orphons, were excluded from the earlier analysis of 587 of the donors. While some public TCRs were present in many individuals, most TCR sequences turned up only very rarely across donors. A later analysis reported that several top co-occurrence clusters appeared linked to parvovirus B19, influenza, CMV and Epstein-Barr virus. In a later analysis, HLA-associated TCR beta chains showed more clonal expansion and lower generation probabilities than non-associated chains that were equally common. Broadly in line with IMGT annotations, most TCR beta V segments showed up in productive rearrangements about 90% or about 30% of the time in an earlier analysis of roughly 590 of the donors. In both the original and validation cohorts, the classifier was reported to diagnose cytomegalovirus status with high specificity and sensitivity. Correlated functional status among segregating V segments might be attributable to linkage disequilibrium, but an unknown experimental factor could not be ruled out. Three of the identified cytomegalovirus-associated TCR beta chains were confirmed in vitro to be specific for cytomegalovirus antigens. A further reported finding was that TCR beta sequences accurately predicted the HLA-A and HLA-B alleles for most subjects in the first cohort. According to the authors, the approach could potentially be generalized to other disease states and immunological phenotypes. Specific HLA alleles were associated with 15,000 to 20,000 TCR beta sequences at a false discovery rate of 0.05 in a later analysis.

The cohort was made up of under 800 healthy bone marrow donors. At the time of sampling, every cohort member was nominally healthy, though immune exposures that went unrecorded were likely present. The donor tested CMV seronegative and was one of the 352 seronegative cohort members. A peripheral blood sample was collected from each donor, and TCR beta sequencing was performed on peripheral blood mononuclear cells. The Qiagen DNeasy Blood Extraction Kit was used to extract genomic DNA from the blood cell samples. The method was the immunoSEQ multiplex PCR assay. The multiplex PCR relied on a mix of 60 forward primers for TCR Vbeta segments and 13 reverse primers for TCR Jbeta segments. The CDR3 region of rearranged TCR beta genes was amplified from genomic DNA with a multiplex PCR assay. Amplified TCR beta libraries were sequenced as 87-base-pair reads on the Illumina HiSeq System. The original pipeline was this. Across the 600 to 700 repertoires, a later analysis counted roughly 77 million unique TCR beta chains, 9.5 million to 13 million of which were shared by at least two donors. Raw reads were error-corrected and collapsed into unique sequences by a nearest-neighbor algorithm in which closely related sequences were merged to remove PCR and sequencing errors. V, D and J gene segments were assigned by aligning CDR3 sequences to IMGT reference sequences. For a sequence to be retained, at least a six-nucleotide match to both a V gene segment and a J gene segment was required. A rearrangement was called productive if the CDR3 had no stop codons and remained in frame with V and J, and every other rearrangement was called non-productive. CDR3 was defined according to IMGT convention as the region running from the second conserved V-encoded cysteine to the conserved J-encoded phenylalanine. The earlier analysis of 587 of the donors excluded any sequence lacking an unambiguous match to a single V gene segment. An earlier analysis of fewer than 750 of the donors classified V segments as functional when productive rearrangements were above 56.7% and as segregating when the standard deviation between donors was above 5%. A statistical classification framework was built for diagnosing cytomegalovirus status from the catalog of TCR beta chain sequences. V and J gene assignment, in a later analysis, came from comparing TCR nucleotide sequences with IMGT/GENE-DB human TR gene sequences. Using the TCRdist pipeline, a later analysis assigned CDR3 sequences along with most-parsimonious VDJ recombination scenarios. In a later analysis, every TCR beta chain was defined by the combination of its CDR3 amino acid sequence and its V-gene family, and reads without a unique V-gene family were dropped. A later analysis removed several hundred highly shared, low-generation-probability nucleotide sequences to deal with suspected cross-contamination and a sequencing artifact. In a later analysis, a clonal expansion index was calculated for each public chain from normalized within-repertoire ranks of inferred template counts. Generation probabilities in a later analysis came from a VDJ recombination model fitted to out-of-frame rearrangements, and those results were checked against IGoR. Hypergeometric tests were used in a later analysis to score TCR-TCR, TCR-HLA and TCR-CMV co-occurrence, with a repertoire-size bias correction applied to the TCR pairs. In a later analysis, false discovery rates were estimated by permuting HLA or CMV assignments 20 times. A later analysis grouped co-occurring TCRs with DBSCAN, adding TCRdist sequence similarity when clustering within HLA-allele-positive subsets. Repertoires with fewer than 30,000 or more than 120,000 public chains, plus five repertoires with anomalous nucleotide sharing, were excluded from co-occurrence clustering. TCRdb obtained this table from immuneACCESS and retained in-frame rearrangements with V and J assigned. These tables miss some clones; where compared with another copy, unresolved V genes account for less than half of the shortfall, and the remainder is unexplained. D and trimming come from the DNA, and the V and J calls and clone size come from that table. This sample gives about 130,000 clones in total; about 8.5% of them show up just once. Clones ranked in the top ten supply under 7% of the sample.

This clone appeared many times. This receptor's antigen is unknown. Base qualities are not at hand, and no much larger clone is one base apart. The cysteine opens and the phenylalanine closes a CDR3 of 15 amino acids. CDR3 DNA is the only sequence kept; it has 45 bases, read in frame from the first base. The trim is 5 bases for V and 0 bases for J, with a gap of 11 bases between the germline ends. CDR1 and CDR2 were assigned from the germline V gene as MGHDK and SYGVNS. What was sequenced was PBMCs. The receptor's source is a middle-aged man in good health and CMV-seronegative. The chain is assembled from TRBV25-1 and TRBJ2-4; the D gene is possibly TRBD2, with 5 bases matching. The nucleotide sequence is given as TGTGCCAGCAGTACGGCGGGCCTAGCCAAAAACATTCAGTACTTC. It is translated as CASSTAGLAKNIQYF.